One TCR beta chain is described in this entry. Its target is not known. TCRdb re-derived calls from the reads in MiXCR, one entry per CDR3 protein. Of hundreds of thousands of distinct CDR3 sequences in the sample, under 55% were seen once. CDR1 SGHTA and CDR2 FQGTGA come from the germline V gene. With 4 bases removed from V and 7 bases from J, the gap between germline ends came to 7 bases. The CDR3 runs to 12 residues. These data come from a study of T cell repertoires in cytomegalovirus infection. Overall study: Recently identified HLA-C-restricted CMV epitopes were among the peptides used. Matching HLA type and CMV infection were both indicated by public TCR beta signatures. Notes on the study in general: The ex vivo response was dominated by HLA-C-restricted CMV-specific TCR beta clonotypes.

The material was cultured PBMCs, obtained from culture after CMV antigen stimulation. This receptor was obtained from a human donor in good health (CMV status not recorded). Some clones in this sample may be carry-over from other donors' samples. J is TRBJ2-2 and V is TRBV7-3; D is unresolved. The chain's CDR3 is CASSSNGGELFF. The CDR3 nucleotides are TGTGCCAGCAGCTCCAACGGCGGGGAGCTGTTTTTT.